The T cell receptor beta chain described here comes from a study of blood T cell repertoires in COVID-19. TCRdb's table, derived via immunoSEQ multiplex PCR, lists solely in-frame clones and lacks some. The sample lists approximately 12,000 clones, 75% to 85% occurring once. The V and J ends lost 3 bases and 0 bases, in that order; junction bases with no gene match: 3. Germline CDR1 SGHRS, CDR2 YFSETQ. This CDR3 is built from 15 residues. This clone has a handful of counts. The sample taken for sequencing was peripheral blood. The origin of this receptor is an older woman with acute or convalescent COVID-19. The rearrangement uses TRBV5-1 and TRBJ1-3; 7 bases match TRBD1. CDR3 bases: TGCGCCAGCAGCTGGACAGGCGACTCTGGAAACACCATATATTTT. Protein: CASSWTGDSGNTIYF.